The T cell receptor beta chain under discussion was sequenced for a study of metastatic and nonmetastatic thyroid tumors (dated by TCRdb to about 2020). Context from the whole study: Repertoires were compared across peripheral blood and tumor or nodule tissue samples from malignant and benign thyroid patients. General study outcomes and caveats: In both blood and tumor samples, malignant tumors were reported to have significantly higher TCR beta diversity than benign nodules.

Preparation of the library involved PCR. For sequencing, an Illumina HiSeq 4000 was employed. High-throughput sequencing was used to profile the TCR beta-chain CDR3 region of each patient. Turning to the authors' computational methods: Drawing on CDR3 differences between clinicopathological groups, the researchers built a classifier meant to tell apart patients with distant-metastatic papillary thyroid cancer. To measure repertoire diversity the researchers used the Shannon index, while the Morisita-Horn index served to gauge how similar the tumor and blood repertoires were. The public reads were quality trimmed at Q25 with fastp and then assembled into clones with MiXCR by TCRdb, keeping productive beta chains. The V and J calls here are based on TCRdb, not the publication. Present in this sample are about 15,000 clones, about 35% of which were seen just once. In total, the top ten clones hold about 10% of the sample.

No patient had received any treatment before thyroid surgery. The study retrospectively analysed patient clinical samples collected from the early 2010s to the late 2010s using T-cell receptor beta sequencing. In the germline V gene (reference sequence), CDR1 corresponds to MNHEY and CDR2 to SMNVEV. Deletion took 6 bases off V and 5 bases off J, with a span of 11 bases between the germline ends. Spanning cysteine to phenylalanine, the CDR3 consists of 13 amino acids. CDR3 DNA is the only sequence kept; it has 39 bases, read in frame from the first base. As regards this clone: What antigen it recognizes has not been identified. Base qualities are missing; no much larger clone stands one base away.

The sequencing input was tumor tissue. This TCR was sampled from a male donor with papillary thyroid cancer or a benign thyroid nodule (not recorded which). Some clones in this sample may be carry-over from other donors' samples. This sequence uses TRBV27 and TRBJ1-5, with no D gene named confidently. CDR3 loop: CASRVYGYQPQHF. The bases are TGTGCCAGCAGGGTGTACGGATATCAGCCCCAGCATTTT.